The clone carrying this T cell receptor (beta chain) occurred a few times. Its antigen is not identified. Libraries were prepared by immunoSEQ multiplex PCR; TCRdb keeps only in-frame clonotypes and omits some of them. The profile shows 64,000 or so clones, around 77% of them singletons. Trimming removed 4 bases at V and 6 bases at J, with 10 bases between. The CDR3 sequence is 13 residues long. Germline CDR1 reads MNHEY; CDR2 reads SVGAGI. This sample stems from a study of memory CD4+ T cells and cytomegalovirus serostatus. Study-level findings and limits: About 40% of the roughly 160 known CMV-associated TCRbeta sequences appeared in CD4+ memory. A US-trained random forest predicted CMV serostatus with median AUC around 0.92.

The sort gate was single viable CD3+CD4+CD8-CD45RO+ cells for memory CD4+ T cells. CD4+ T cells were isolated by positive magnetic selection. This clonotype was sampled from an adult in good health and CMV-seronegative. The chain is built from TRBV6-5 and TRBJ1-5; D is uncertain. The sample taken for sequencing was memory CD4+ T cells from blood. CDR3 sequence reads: CASSWGRGQPQHF. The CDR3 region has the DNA TGTGCCAGCAGTTGGGGTAGAGGTCAGCCCCAGCATTTT.